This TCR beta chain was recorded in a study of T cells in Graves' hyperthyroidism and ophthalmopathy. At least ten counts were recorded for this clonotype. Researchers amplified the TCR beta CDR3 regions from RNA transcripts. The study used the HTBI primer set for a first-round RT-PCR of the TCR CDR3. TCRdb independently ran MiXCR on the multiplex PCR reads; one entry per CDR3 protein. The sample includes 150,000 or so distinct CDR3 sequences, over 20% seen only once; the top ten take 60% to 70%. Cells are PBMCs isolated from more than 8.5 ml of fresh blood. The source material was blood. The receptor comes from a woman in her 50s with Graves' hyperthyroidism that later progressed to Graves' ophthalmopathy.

This CDR3 is CASSQTSGGYEQYF. DNA of the CDR3: TGTGCCAGCAGCCAGACTAGCGGGGGCTACGAGCAGTACTTC. J is TRBJ2-7 and V is TRBV2, with 12 bases that match TRBD2. The junction had 3 bases not matched to a gene; V was cut back by 6 bases and J by 3 bases. The CDR3 sequence is 14 residues long. CDR1 and CDR2 (germline): SNHLY, FYNNEI.